This T cell receptor beta chain is drawn from a study of T cells in Graves' hyperthyroidism and ophthalmopathy. About the research overall: Peripheral blood was taken when the disease was first diagnosed, before any treatment began.

Germline V CDR1 and CDR2: MDHEN, SYDVKM. This CDR3 comprises 14 residues. V dropped 3 bases and J dropped 8; count of bases not matched to a gene: 7. What was amplified from RNA transcripts were TCR beta CDR3 regions. HTBI primers drove first-round RT-PCR of the TCR CDR3. Using its own MiXCR run on the multiplex PCR reads, TCRdb lists one record per CDR3 protein. The table records roughly 740,000 distinct CDR3 sequences, roughly 17% of them present only once. J is TRBJ1-2 and V is TRBV28, with TRBD1 identical over 9 bases. The TCR originated in a man aged 18 to 29 with Graves' hyperthyroidism. Material: blood. CDR3 protein: CASSFPGTGPGYTF. CDR3 DNA sequence: TGTGCCAGCAGTTTTCCCGGGACAGGGCCCGGCTACACCTTC.